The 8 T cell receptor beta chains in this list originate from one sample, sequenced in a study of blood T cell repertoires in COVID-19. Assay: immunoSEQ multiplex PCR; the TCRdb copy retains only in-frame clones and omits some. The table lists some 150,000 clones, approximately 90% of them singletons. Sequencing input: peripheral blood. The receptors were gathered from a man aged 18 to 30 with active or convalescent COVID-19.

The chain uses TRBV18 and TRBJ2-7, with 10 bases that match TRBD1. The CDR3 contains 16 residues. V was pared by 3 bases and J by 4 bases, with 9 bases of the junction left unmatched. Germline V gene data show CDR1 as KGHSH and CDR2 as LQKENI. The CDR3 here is CASSPPSRTGGYEQYF. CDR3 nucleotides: TGTGCCAGCTCACCCCCTAGTAGGACAGGGGGGTACGAGCAGTACTTC.

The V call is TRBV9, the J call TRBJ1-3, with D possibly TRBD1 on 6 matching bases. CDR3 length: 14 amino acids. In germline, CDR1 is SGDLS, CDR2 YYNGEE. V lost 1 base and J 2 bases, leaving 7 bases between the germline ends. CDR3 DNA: TGTGCCAGCAGCGTAAGGGGGACTGGAAACACCATATATTTT. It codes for CASSVRGTGNTIYF.

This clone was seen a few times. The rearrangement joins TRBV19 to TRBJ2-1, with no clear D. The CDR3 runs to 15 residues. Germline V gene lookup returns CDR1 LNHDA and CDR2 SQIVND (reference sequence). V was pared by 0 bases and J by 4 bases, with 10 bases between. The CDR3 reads CASSIDQVSYNEQFF. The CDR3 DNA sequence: TGTGCCAGTAGTATAGATCAGGTCAGTTACAATGAGCAGTTCTTC.

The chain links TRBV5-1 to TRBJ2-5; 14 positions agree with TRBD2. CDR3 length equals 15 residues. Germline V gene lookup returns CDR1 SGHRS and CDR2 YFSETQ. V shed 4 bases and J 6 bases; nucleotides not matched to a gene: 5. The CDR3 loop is CASSQGTSGSKTQYF. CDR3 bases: TGCGCCAGCAGCCAAGGGACTAGCGGGAGTAAGACCCAGTACTTC.

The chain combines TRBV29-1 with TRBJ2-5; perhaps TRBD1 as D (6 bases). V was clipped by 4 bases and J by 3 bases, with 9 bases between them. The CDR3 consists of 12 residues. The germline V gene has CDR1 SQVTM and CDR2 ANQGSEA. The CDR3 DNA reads TGCAGCGTTGCGGCAGGGGAAGAGACCCAGTACTTC. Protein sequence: CSVAAGEETQYF. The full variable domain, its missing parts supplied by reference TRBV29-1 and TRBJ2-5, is SAVISQKPSRDICQRGTSLTIQCQVDSQVTMMFWYRQQPGQSLTLIATANQGSEATYESGFVIDKFPISRPNLTFSTLTVSNMSPEDSSIYLCSVAAGEETQYFGPGTRLLVL.

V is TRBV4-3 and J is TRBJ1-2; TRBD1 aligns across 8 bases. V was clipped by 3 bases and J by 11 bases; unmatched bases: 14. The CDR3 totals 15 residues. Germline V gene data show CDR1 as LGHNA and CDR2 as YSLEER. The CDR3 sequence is CASSQEILPRDRYTF. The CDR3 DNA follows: TGCGCCAGCAGCCAGGAAATATTACCCCGGGACAGGTACACCTTC.

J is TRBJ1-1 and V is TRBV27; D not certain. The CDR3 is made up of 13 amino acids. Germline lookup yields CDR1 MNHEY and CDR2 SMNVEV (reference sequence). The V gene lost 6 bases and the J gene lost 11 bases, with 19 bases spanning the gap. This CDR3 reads CASSRAWADEAFF. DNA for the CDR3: TGTGCCAGCAGCCGTGCGTGGGCCGACGAGGCTTTCTTT.

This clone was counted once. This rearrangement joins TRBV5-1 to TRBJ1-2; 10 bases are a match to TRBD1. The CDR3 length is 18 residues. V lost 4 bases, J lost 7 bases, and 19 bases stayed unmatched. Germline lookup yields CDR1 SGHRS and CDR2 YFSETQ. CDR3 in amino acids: CASSLRDRGFDGRLGYTF. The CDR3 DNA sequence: TGCGCCAGCAGCCTGCGGGACAGGGGTTTTGATGGCCGTCTTGGCTACACCTTC.